One sample yielded the 16 T cell receptor beta chains listed below, sequenced in a study of chemoradiotherapy in HPV16-positive cancers. Clones were sequenced by immunoSEQ multiplex PCR, and TCRdb holds only the in-frame ones, with some missing. The top ten clones hold 8% of a sample with around 6,600 clones, more than 60% of them seen once. Sequencing used tumor tissue, obtained from a patient who underwent chemoradiotherapy. Receptor source: a human donor with HPV-associated anogenital cancer.

The rearrangement joins TRBV5-1 to TRBJ1-1; D gene ambiguous. The germline V and J ends were trimmed by 2 bases and 1 base, with 6 bases remaining between them. This CDR3 is built from 13 residues. Germline V CDR1 and CDR2: SGHRS, YFSETQ. The CDR3 bases are TGCGCCAGCAGCTTTGACGAGAACACTGAAGCTTTCTTT. Translation gives CASSFDENTEAFF.

The chain is built from TRBV28 and TRBJ2-3; 8 nucleotides agree with TRBD2. The ends lost 1 base at V and 6 bases at J; junction bases unmatched: 21. There are 20 residues in the CDR3. Germline-derived CDR1 and CDR2 are MDHEN and SYDVKM. The CDR3: CASSLYILSSAGGYIDTQYF. CDR3 nucleotides: TGTGCCAGCAGTTTATACATCCTCTCTTCGGCGGGGGGATATATTGATACGCAGTATTTT. The variable domain in full, completed from reference TRBV28 and TRBJ2-3, reads DVKVTQSSRYLVKRTGEKVFLECVQDMDHENMFWYRQDPGLGLRLIYFSYDVKMKEKGDIPEGYSVSREKKERFSLILESASTNQTSMYLCASSLYILSSAGGYIDTQYFGPGTRLTVL.

This clone was seen a single time. V gene TRBV7-3 combines with J gene TRBJ2-2, with D hard to call. This CDR3 region has 16 residues. Germline V gives CDR1 SGHTA, CDR2 FQGTGA. V lost 5 bases and J lost 2, with 15 bases in between. CDR3 sequence: CASSQKAGVNTGELFF. CDR3 nucleotide sequence: TGTGCCAGCAGCCAAAAAGCCGGTGTCAACACCGGGGAGCTGTTTTTT.

In its sample, this clone was seen once. The chain employs TRBV28 and TRBJ2-3, with D maybe TRBD1 (5 bases). The CDR3 is made up of 15 amino acids. The V gene lost 0 bases and the J gene lost 4 bases, with 11 bases spanning the gap. Germline CDR1 and CDR2: MDHEN and SYDVKM. CDR3: CASSLWDNSADTQYF. CDR3 in DNA: TGTGCCAGCAGTTTATGGGACAACAGCGCAGATACGCAGTATTTT.

This clone was observed a few times. The genes are TRBV5-1 and TRBJ1-1; 7 bases agree with TRBD1. Losses at the gene ends were 1 base for V and 4 bases for J; bases not matched to a gene: 7. Looked up from germline, CDR1 is SGHRS and CDR2 is YFSETQ. The CDR3 loop spans 15 amino acids. CDR3 DNA: TGCGCCAGCAGCTTGCGACAGGGCGTGGGCACTGAAGCTTTCTTT. Translating gives CASSLRQGVGTEAFF.

This rearrangement joins TRBV18 to TRBJ1-5; possible D gene TRBD1, 5 bases. This CDR3 has 18 amino acids. CDR1 and CDR2 (germline): KGHSH, LQKENI. Trimming removed 3 bases from V and 0 bases from J, with 18 bases in between. In DNA form, the CDR3 reads TGTGCCAGCTCACCCTTGGGGGTGGACCCTTATAGCAATCAGCCCCAGCATTTT. Its translation is CASSPLGVDPYSNQPQHF.

CDR3 nucleotide sequence: TGTGCCAGTAGCCGACAGGGGGCAAGTGAAAAACTGTTTTTT. It yields the protein CASSRQGASEKLFF. This chain links TRBV19 with TRBJ1-4; 10 bases fit TRBD1. Germline CDR1 is LNHDA and CDR2 is SQIVND (reference sequence). The CDR3 spans 14 residues. J gave up 7 bases and V 6 bases, and 5 bases lay outside the gene matches.

This rearrangement joins TRBV6-5 to TRBJ1-2; D ambiguous. This CDR3 is 14 amino acids long. In germline, CDR1 is MNHEY, CDR2 SVGAGI. V was pared by 0 bases and J by 3 bases, with 8 bases between. CDR3: CASSYSPGDYGYTF. DNA for the CDR3: TGTGCCAGCAGTTACTCCCCCGGGGACTATGGCTACACCTTC.

This clone has a single count. V is TRBV28 and J is TRBJ1-6; 7 nucleotides match TRBD1. The ends lost 5 bases at V and 12 bases at J; junction bases unmatched: 13. Germline assignment: CDR1 MDHEN and CDR2 SYDVKM. The CDR3 loop spans 15 amino acids. The CDR3 spells CASSPSGQRIEPLHF. The DNA of the CDR3 is TGTGCCAGCAGTCCTTCGGGACAGCGAATAGAACCCCTCCACTTT. Full variable domain (outside the CDR3, taken from reference TRBV28 and TRBJ1-6): DVKVTQSSRYLVKRTGEKVFLECVQDMDHENMFWYRQDPGLGLRLIYFSYDVKMKEKGDIPEGYSVSREKKERFSLILESASTNQTSMYLCASSPSGQRIEPLHFGNGTRLTVT.

The CDR3 protein is CSVGRQGANTEAFF. Written as DNA, the CDR3 is TGCAGCGTGGGCAGACAGGGGGCGAACACTGAAGCTTTCTTT. V gene TRBV29-1 combines with J gene TRBJ1-1; the match to TRBD1 covers 10 bases. There are 14 residues in the CDR3. Germline V gene data show CDR1 as SQVTM and CDR2 as ANQGSEA. Losses at the gene ends were 6 bases for V and 1 base for J; bases not matched to a gene: 5.

The chain uses TRBV5-1 and TRBJ2-6; D gene uncertain. This CDR3 comprises 15 residues. In germline, CDR1 is SGHRS, CDR2 YFSETQ. V gave up 1 base and J gave up 1 base, with 6 bases separating them. The CDR3 sequence: CASSLWVSGANVLTF. The CDR3 nucleotides are TGCGCCAGCAGCTTGTGGGTTTCTGGGGCCAACGTCCTGACTTTC.

This chain connects TRBV30 to TRBJ1-6; possibly TRBD1 for D (6 bases). Germline CDR1 and CDR2: GTSNPN and SVGIG (reference sequence). Trimming pared 7 bases from V and 6 bases from J, leaving 13 bases between. CDR3 length: 13 residues. The chain's CDR3 is CALTRDINSPLHF. In DNA form, the CDR3 reads TGTGCCTTGACCCGGGACATTAATTCACCCCTCCACTTT.

CDR3 residues: CASSESYDIQAPIYEQYF. CDR3 nucleotides: TGTGCCAGCAGTGAAAGCTACGACATACAGGCCCCCATCTACGAGCAGTACTTC. The chain recombines TRBV2 with TRBJ2-7; possible D gene TRBD1, 5 bases. Per the germline V gene, CDR1 is SNHLY and CDR2 is FYNNEI. The CDR3 spans 18 residues. The ends were cut back, 2 bases at V and 3 bases at J, with 23 bases in the middle.

V gene TRBV5-6 combines with J gene TRBJ2-7, with D maybe TRBD1 (5 bases). The CDR3 length is 11 residues. Germline V gene data show CDR1 as SGHDT and CDR2 as YYEEEE. The V end lost 2 bases, the J end lost 5 bases, and 5 bases lay between the germline ends. CDR3 DNA sequence: TGTGCCAGCAGCTTAGGGGACGAGCAGTACTTC. It encodes CASSLGDEQYF.

This clone was observed a few times. V gene TRBV4-2 combines with J gene TRBJ2-4, with TRBD2 matching over 10 bases. The CDR3 runs to 16 residues. J gave up 6 bases and V 4 bases, and 9 bases lay outside the gene matches. The germline CDR1 and CDR2 sequences are LGHNA and YNFKEQ. The CDR3 nucleotides read TGTGCCAGCAGCCTCGGGACTAGCGCCGTAGGAAACATTCAGTACTTC. Its translation is CASSLGTSAVGNIQYF.

CDR3 residues: CASSLGGQPYEQYF. The DNA for the CDR3 is TGTGCCAGCAGTTTGGGGGGCCAACCCTACGAGCAGTACTTC. The genes are TRBV27 and TRBJ2-7; perhaps D is TRBD1 or TRBD2 (6 bases each). V lost 3 bases to trimming and J lost 2 bases, with 11 bases between them. This CDR3 comprises 14 residues. Germline V lookup: CDR1 MNHEY, CDR2 SMNVEV (reference sequence).